The 3 T cell receptor beta chains presented below share a single source sample, sequenced in a study of blood T cell repertoires in COVID-19. This table comes from immunoSEQ multiplex PCR, and its TCRdb copy is limited to in-frame clones, with some not included. In the table there are fewer than 300,000 clones, approximately 82% of which are singletons. The material sequenced was peripheral blood. The source of these receptors is a man older than 75 with acute or convalescent COVID-19.

The V and J genes are TRBV11-2 and TRBJ2-3; 9 bases agree with TRBD2. There are 15 residues in the CDR3. The V and J ends lost 2 bases and 6 bases, in that order; junction bases with no gene match: 6. CDR1 is SGHAT and CDR2 is FQNNGV in the germline V gene. CDR3 amino acids: CASSLQAGGADTQYF. DNA for the CDR3: TGTGCCAGCAGCTTACAAGCGGGGGGCGCGGATACGCAGTATTTT.

Turning to this clone: This sample also contains other DNA sequences that code for the same CDR3. The rearrangement uses TRBV7-9 and TRBJ2-5; weak D call: TRBD2 (5 bases). This CDR3 has 13 amino acids. Trimming stripped 0 bases from V and 5 bases from J, with 7 bases between. Germline CDR1 is SEHNR and CDR2 is FQNEAQ (reference sequence). The CDR3 sequence: CASSLAGGETQYF. DNA of the CDR3: TGTGCCAGCAGCTTAGCAGGAGGTGAGACCCAGTACTTC.

The chain carries TRBV11-2 and TRBJ1-1; 9 bases fit TRBD1. The CDR3 is 15 amino acids. CDR1 SGHAT and CDR2 FQNNGV come from the germline V gene. V lost 4 bases to trimming and J lost 5 bases; unmatched junction nucleotides: 8. This chain's CDR3 is CASSSGQGIQTEAFF. The CDR3 region has the DNA TGTGCCAGCAGCTCCGGACAGGGGATTCAGACTGAAGCTTTCTTT.